This is a list of T cell receptor beta chains from one sample in a study of cytomegalovirus exposure and HLA in healthy donors. The repertoire was sequenced with immunoSEQ multiplex PCR; TCRdb's copy has only in-frame clones and lacks some. The sample records 150,000 to 200,000 clones, 75% to 90% being singletons. The sample comprised PBMCs. These TCRs come from a boy between 2 and 10 years old in good health and CMV-seronegative. Each CDR3 is given with its conserved first and last residue. The D gene is left open where the match is weak. Size tells how often a clone was seen (once, few, many) or the class of an expanded clone, and some rows leave it out.

. | TRBJ1-6 | TRBV30 | . | CAWSPGGRFTLHF | TGTGCCTGGAGTCCGGGGGGCCGGTTCACCCTCCACTTT
. | TRBJ2-1 | TRBV15 | TRBD1 | CATSGYPGGTGNNEQFF | TGTGCCACCAGCGGATATCCCGGAGGGACAGGGAACAATGAGCAGTTCTTC
. | TRBJ2-6 | TRBV4-1 | . | CASRAPGTPIVSGANVLTF | TGCGCCAGCAGAGCACCCGGGACACCAATCGTCTCTGGGGCCAACGTCCTGACTTTC
. | TRBJ1-6 | TRBV7-6 | . | CASSLEVAGSPLHF | TGTGCCAGCAGCTTAGAGGTGGCGGGTTCACCCCTCCACTTT
. | TRBJ2-1 | TRBV9 | . | CASSLGGGNEQFF | TGTGCCAGCAGCCTCGGAGGCGGCAATGAGCAGTTCTTC
. | TRBJ1-1 | TRBV5-1 | TRBD1 | CASSLAPGGNTEAFF | TGCGCCAGCAGCTTGGCCCCAGGGGGCAACACTGAAGCTTTCTTT
. | TRBJ1-4 | TRBV28 | TRBD1 | CASSLVPGQGAQGNEKLFF | TGTGCCAGCAGTTTGGTACCGGGACAGGGGGCGCAGGGTAATGAAAAACTGTTTTTT
few | TRBJ2-2 | TRBV10-3 | . | CAISGGGVTGELFF | TGTGCCATCAGTGGAGGCGGGGTCACCGGGGAGCTGTTTTTT
. | TRBJ1-2 | TRBV2 | TRBD1 | CATLDRRSYGYTF | TGTGCCACCCTGGACAGGAGAAGTTATGGCTACACCTTC
. | TRBJ2-5 | TRBV5-1 | TRBD2 | CASSLRGPSGGRSLETQYF | TGCGCCAGCAGCTTGCGGGGTCCAAGCGGGGGAAGGTCTTTAGAGACCCAGTACTTC
. | TRBJ1-1 | TRBV28 | TRBD1 | CASSLTGGVAEAFF | TGTGCCAGCAGCTTGACAGGGGGTGTTGCTGAAGCTTTCTTT
. | TRBJ2-1 | TRBV7-9 | TRBD2 | CASSSPTSGRIYNEQFF | TGTGCCAGCAGCTCCCCTACTAGCGGGAGAATTTACAATGAGCAGTTCTTC
. | TRBJ1-5 | TRBV19 | TRBD1 | CASSTGTGYQPQHF | TGTGCCAGTAGTACCGGGACAGGGTACCAGCCCCAGCATTTT
. | TRBJ1-3 | TRBV13 | TRBD1 | CASSSTGDSGNTIYF | TGTGCCAGCAGCTCCACAGGGGACTCTGGAAACACCATATATTTT
. | TRBJ1-5 | TRBV28 | . | CASSFQGQGNQPQHF | TGTGCCAGCAGTTTTCAGGGTCAAGGCAATCAGCCCCAGCATTTT
. | TRBJ2-7 | TRBV7-9 | . | CASSLAQGEHYEQYF | TGTGCCAGCAGCTTAGCACAGGGAGAACACTACGAGCAGTACTTC
. | TRBJ1-6 | TRBV5-4 | TRBD1 | CASRRQGTNSPLHF | TGTGCCAGCAGACGACAGGGAACGAATTCACCCCTCCACTTT
. | TRBJ2-3 | TRBV27 | TRBD2 | CASSSALAGFTDTQYF | TGTGCCAGCAGCTCCGCACTAGCGGGCTTCACAGATACGCAGTATTTT
. | TRBJ1-4 | TRBV4-1 | TRBD1 | CASRQTGTVNEKLFF | TGCGCCAGCAGACAGACCGGGACAGTTAATGAAAAACTGTTTTTT
. | TRBJ1-1 | TRBV5-1 | . | CASSPPGRLTEAFF | TGCGCCAGCAGCCCACCCGGCAGGCTTACTGAAGCTTTCTTT
once | TRBJ2-3 | TRBV10-1 | . | CASSAKDTQYF | TGCGCCAGCAGTGCAAAAGATACGCAGTATTTT
. | TRBJ2-1 | TRBV9 | TRBD2 | CASSVGAGVNNEQFF | TGTGCCAGCAGCGTAGGTGCGGGGGTGAACAATGAGCAGTTCTTC
few | TRBJ1-4 | TRBV9 | . | CASSVPDRTNEKLFF | TGTGCCAGCAGCGTACCGGACAGAACGAATGAAAAACTGTTTTTT
once | TRBJ2-3 | TRBV2 | . | CASSESHYTDTQYF | TGTGCCAGCAGTGAAAGTCACTACACAGATACGCAGTATTTT
. | TRBJ1-1 | TRBV7-8 | . | CASILGAMGTEAFF | TGTGCCAGCATCCTGGGGGCCATGGGCACTGAAGCTTTCTTT
. | TRBJ2-6 | TRBV25-1 | . | CASSESSYGANVLTF | TGTGCCAGCAGTGAGTCTAGCTATGGGGCCAACGTCCTGACTTTC
. | TRBJ1-5 | TRBV27 | TRBD1 | CASSLNGQGVSQPQHF | TGTGCCAGCAGCCTAAATGGACAGGGGGTAAGTCAGCCCCAGCATTTT
few | TRBJ2-3 | TRBV5-1 | . | CASSLGTSRTDTQYF | TGCGCCAGCAGCTTGGGGACTTCCCGCACAGATACGCAGTATTTT
. | TRBJ2-5 | TRBV7-2 | . | CASSLAYRGQETQYF | TGTGCCAGCAGCTTAGCGTACCGGGGGCAAGAGACCCAGTACTTC
. | TRBJ2-7 | TRBV2 | TRBD1 | CASTPTETGSDEQYF | TGTGCCAGCACCCCAACCGAGACAGGGAGCGACGAGCAGTACTTC
. | TRBJ1-6 | TRBV28 | TRBD1 | CASSPSDRETSPLHF | TGTGCCAGCAGTCCGTCGGACAGGGAAACCTCACCCCTCCACTTT
. | TRBJ2-1 | TRBV5-4 | . | CASSQSSEYEQFF | TGTGCCAGCAGCCAATCTAGCGAGTATGAGCAGTTCTTC
. | TRBJ1-1 | TRBV27 | . | CASQWGGMDTEAFF | TGTGCCAGCCAATGGGGGGGCATGGACACTGAAGCTTTCTTT
. | TRBJ2-3 | TRBV5-4 | . | CASTDTPTDTQYF | TGTGCCAGCACCGACACCCCTACAGATACGCAGTATTTT
. | TRBJ2-5 | TRBV25-1 | . | CASSGLKSQETQYF | TGTGCCAGCAGCGGGTTGAAGAGCCAAGAGACCCAGTACTTC
. | TRBJ2-4 | TRBV28 | TRBD2 | CASSSTSGGIKNIQYF | TGTGCCAGCAGTTCGACTAGCGGGGGGATAAAAAACATTCAGTACTTC
. | TRBJ2-5 | TRBV29-1 | TRBD2 | CSHNNIRTSGRAPQETQYF | TGCAGCCATAACAACATCCGGACTAGCGGGAGGGCCCCACAAGAGACCCAGTACTTC
few | TRBJ2-2 | TRBV5-1 | TRBD1 | CASSWTGTGDAGELFF | TGCGCCAGCAGCTGGACCGGGACAGGGGACGCCGGGGAGCTGTTTTTT
. | TRBJ2-2 | TRBV27 | . | CASSLVQGIRELFF | TGTGCCAGCAGTTTGGTCCAGGGAATCCGGGAGCTGTTTTTT
. | TRBJ1-3 | TRBV5-4 | TRBD1 | CASSSAQRQGVSGNTIYF | TGTGCCAGCAGCTCGGCCCAGAGACAGGGAGTCTCTGGAAACACCATATATTTT
. | TRBJ2-1 | TRBV19 | TRBD2 | CASSIDERAGGTNEQFF | TGTGCCAGTAGTATTGACGAGCGAGCGGGGGGGACGAATGAGCAGTTCTTC
. | TRBJ1-1 | TRBV27 | TRBD1 | CASSLRDRGPNTEAFF | TGTGCCAGCAGTTTACGGGACAGGGGACCTAACACTGAAGCTTTCTTT
. | TRBJ1-1 | TRBV28 | TRBD1 | CASSLRTGGPFF | TGTGCCAGCAGCTTAAGGACAGGGGGACCTTTCTTT
. | TRBJ2-5 | TRBV18 | TRBD1 | CASSPGQAQETQYF | TGTGCCAGCTCACCAGGACAGGCCCAAGAGACCCAGTACTTC
. | TRBJ2-7 | TRBV15 | TRBD1 | CATSRDRGHEQYF | TGTGCCACCAGCAGGGACAGGGGCCACGAGCAGTACTTC
. | TRBJ1-1 | TRBV15 | . | CATSRDGTLNTEAFF | TGTGCCACCAGCAGAGATGGGACTTTGAACACTGAAGCTTTCTTT
few | TRBJ2-2 | TRBV10-3 | TRBD1 | CAISGDREGTGELFF | TGTGCCATCAGTGGGGACAGGGAAGGGACCGGGGAGCTGTTTTTT
once | TRBJ2-3 | TRBV6-1 | . | CASSEDRPDTQYF | TGTGCCAGCAGTGAAGATCGTCCGGATACGCAGTATTTT
. | TRBJ2-5 | TRBV5-6 | . | CASSYGEETQYF | TGTGCCAGCAGCTACGGGGAAGAGACCCAGTACTTC
. | TRBJ1-1 | TRBV30 | . | CAWSAMSEAFF | TGTGCCTGGAGTGCCATGTCGGAGGCTTTCTTT
. | TRBJ2-4 | TRBV11-2 | TRBD1 | CASSLDGQESVIAKNIQYF | TGTGCCAGCAGCTTAGATGGACAGGAATCCGTTATAGCCAAAAACATTCAGTACTTC